Shown below are 20 T cell receptor beta chains from a single sample sequenced in a study of shared clonotypes between healthy human individuals. Method: immunoSEQ multiplex PCR; TCRdb's copy keeps in-frame clones and lacks some. Of more than 850,000 clones listed, around 82% are singletons. Material: memory CD4+ T cells from PBMCs. This sample's subset: CD45RA-negative fraction. Receptors were obtained from a man aged 18 to 35 in good health. Some clones in this sample may be carry-over from other donors' samples.

The V gene is TRBV15, the J gene TRBJ2-7; D remains ambiguous. The CDR3 loop spans 14 amino acids. CDR1 is LNHNV, CDR2 YYDKDF, per germline (reference sequence). The V end was cut by 1 base, the J end by 3 bases, with 10 bases between. The CDR3 region is CATSRASLGYEQYF. The DNA for the CDR3 is TGTGCCACCAGCAGAGCTAGTCTTGGCTACGAGCAGTACTTC.

About this clone: This sample includes further DNA sequences coding for the same CDR3. The V gene is TRBV9, the J gene TRBJ1-1, with D hard to call. Germline V gene lookup returns CDR1 SGDLS and CDR2 YYNGEE. This CDR3 comprises 13 residues. Trimming left V 0 bases short and J 1 base short, with 4 bases between. The CDR3 protein is CASSVGENTEAFF. For the CDR3, the DNA is TGTGCCAGCAGCGTAGGAGAGAACACTGAAGCTTTCTTT.

In DNA form, the CDR3 reads TGCAGCTGCGAGAGGACTAGCGGGACGGGGAGCGCCGGGGAGCTGTTTTTT. Translating gives CSCERTSGTGSAGELFF. This chain joins TRBV29-1 and TRBJ2-2, with 12 bases fitting TRBD2. Trimming removed 8 bases from V and 6 bases from J; junction bases left unmatched: 16. Germline values: CDR1 SQVTM, CDR2 ANQGSEA. This CDR3 contains 17 residues.

The chain employs TRBV7-6 and TRBJ1-3; D gene unclear. The CDR3 is 14 residues long. Per germline, CDR1 SGHVS and CDR2 FNYEAQ. V lost 2 bases, J lost 4 bases, and 9 bases lay in between. CDR3 amino acids: CASSLPPAGNTIYF. For the CDR3, the DNA is TGTGCCAGCAGCTTACCACCGGCCGGAAACACCATATATTTT.

This chain connects TRBV4-1 to TRBJ2-1, with D uncertain. The CDR3 runs 16 residues. Trimming took 0 bases from V and 2 from J, leaving 11 bases between them. Germline values: CDR1 MGHRA, CDR2 YSYEKL. This CDR3 reads CASSQERLFPYNEQFF. In DNA form, the CDR3 reads TGCGCCAGCAGCCAAGAACGCCTGTTCCCCTACAATGAGCAGTTCTTC.

This chain links TRBV4-1 with TRBJ2-5; 9 bases fit TRBD2. Germline assignment: CDR1 MGHRA and CDR2 YSYEKL. The ends lost 2 bases at V and 2 bases at J; junction bases unmatched: 6. CDR3 length: 16 amino acids. The CDR3 bases are TGCGCCAGCAGCCAAAACCTACTAGCGGGTCAAGAGACCCAGTACTTC. Translation: CASSQNLLAGQETQYF.

J is TRBJ2-1 and V is TRBV27; D not certain. The CDR3 extends over 14 amino acids. CDR1 is MNHEY, CDR2 SMNVEV, per germline (reference sequence). V gave up 5 bases and J gave up 1 base, with 9 bases separating them. CDR3 sequence: CASSRIISYNEQFF. As DNA, the CDR3 is TGTGCCAGCAGTAGGATAATTTCCTACAATGAGCAGTTCTTC.

The chain joins TRBV5-1 to TRBJ1-4; TRBD1 is a possible D gene (5 bases). CDR1 is SGHRS, CDR2 YFSETQ, per germline. The CDR3 covers 16 residues. The V and J ends lost 4 bases and 7 bases respectively, with 20 bases between them. DNA of the CDR3: TGCGCCAGCAGCCGCGCATTGGGGGAAGCCGGTGAAAAACTGTTTTTT. This codes for CASSRALGEAGEKLFF.

The gene calls are TRBV6-5 and TRBJ1-6; the D gene is possibly TRBD1 (5 bases). V was cut by 0 bases and J by 6 bases, with 12 bases left in between. CDR3 length: 16 residues. Germline V gene data show CDR1 as MNHEY and CDR2 as SVGAGI. The CDR3 sequence: CASSYSLGTTNSPLHF. The CDR3 nucleotides read TGTGCCAGCAGTTACTCGCTCGGGACCACTAATTCACCCCTCCACTTT.

The table lists this clone with a count of one. This chain links TRBV28 with TRBJ1-3; TRBD1 is a possible D gene (5 bases). The germline V gene encodes CDR1 MDHEN and CDR2 SYDVKM. V gave up 8 bases and J gave up 4 bases, with 15 bases separating them. The CDR3 has 14 residues. DNA for the CDR3: TGTGCCAGCCTCAGGGAAATTGGCGGAAACACCATATATTTT. Encoded protein: CASLREIGGNTIYF.

This clone was recorded only once. The chain recombines TRBV19 with TRBJ1-1, with 9 bases lining up with TRBD1. V dropped 5 bases and J dropped 3; count of bases not matched to a gene: 4. CDR1 is LNHDA and CDR2 is SQIVND in the germline V gene (reference sequence). The CDR3 runs to 14 residues. In nucleotides, the CDR3 is TGTGCCAGTAGTTACGACAGGGGGTACACTGAAGCTTTCTTT. Translating gives CASSYDRGYTEAFF.

V usage is TRBV14 and J usage is TRBJ2-3, with 8 bases fitting TRBD1. This CDR3 has 17 amino acids. V lost 1 base, J lost 2 bases, and 8 bases stayed unmatched. The V gene's germline CDR1 is SGHDN and CDR2 FVKESK. The CDR3 DNA reads TGTGCCAGCAGCCAAGGGACAGGGCTCTTACCCACAGATACGCAGTATTTT. It encodes CASSQGTGLLPTDTQYF.

The chain recombines TRBV4-1 with TRBJ2-6; the match to TRBD1 covers 11 bases. The CDR3 consists of 18 residues. From germline, CDR1 is MGHRA and CDR2 YSYEKL. The V and J ends lost 4 bases and 4 bases, in that order; junction bases with no gene match: 9. The CDR3 protein is CASSRRRDRGDGANVLTF. The CDR3 DNA reads as TGCGCCAGCAGCCGCCGCCGGGACAGGGGGGACGGGGCCAACGTCCTGACTTTC.

This clone was picked up one time. J is TRBJ2-5 and V is TRBV6-6; D may be TRBD2 (6 bases). The CDR3 totals 13 residues. Between the trimmed V and J ends, which lost 6 bases and 5 bases, there was a span of 13 bases. Germline-derived CDR1 and CDR2 are MNHNY and SVGAGI (reference sequence). The CDR3 protein is CASSPGVWETQYF. In nucleotides, the CDR3 is TGTGCCAGCAGCCCGGGAGTTTGGGAGACCCAGTACTTC.

The V and J genes are TRBV6-1 and TRBJ2-1, with 8 nucleotides matching TRBD1. CDR3 length: 15 residues. The trim removed 6 bases at V and 8 bases at J, leaving 12 bases unmatched. The germline gives CDR1 MNHNS, CDR2 SASEGT. CDR3 nucleotides: TGTGCCAGCAGCGTCGGTCAGGGGGCGATCCATGAGCAGTTCTTC. Translating gives CASSVGQGAIHEQFF.

The chain combines TRBV27 with TRBJ1-6, with D hard to call. CDR3 length equals 14 residues. Germline-derived CDR1 and CDR2 are MNHEY and SMNVEV (reference sequence). The V gene lost 3 bases and the J gene lost 10 bases, with 13 bases spanning the gap. The CDR3 sequence: CASSFEGEGSPLHF. CDR3 nucleotide sequence: TGTGCCAGCAGTTTCGAGGGAGAGGGCTCACCCCTCCACTTT.

The rearrangement joins TRBV29-1 to TRBJ1-1; the D is unclear. In germline, CDR1 is SQVTM, CDR2 ANQGSEA. This CDR3 has 13 amino acids. V was cut by 4 bases and J by 2 bases, with 11 bases left in between. The CDR3: CSVASTLNTEAFF. The CDR3 DNA follows: TGCAGCGTTGCCAGCACCTTAAACACTGAAGCTTTCTTT.

The rearrangement uses TRBV18 and TRBJ2-5; D is perhaps TRBD2 (6 bases). The ends were cut back, 5 bases at V and 2 bases at J, with 18 bases in the middle. The length of the CDR3 is 16 residues. Germline V gene lookup returns CDR1 KGHSH and CDR2 LQKENI. The CDR3 bases are TGTGCCAGCTCATCAGCGGGCCCCCCAGTACAAGAGACCCAGTACTTC. Translation: CASSSAGPPVQETQYF.

The chain carries TRBV5-1 and TRBJ2-7; TRBD1 might be the D (6 bases). This CDR3 has 15 amino acids. Trimming pared 2 bases from V and 3 bases from J, leaving 15 bases between. Germline CDR1 SGHRS, CDR2 YFSETQ. The CDR3 DNA reads TGCGCCAGCAGCTTTCGGTTCGGGACATTCTACGAGCAGTACTTC. Residues: CASSFRFGTFYEQYF.

This chain connects TRBV27 to TRBJ1-2; no firm D call. With 6 bases removed from V and 3 bases from J, the gap between germline ends came to 17 bases. This CDR3 region has 15 residues. Germline CDR1 is MNHEY and CDR2 is SMNVEV (reference sequence). CDR3 region: CASSLKPWSDYGYTF. CDR3 in DNA: TGTGCCAGCAGCCTAAAACCCTGGTCTGACTATGGCTACACCTTC.